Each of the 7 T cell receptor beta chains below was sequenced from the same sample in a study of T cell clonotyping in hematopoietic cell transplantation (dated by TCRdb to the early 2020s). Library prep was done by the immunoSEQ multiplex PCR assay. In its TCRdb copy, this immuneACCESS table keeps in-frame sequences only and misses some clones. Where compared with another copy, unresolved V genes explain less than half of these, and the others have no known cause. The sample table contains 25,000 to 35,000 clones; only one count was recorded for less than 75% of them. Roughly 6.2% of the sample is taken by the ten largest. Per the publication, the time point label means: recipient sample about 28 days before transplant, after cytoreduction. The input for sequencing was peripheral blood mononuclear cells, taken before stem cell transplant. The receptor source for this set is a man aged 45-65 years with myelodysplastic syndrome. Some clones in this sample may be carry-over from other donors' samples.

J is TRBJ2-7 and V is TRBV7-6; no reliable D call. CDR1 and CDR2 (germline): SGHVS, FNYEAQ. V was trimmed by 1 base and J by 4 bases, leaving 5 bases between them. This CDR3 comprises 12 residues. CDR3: CASSLDTYEQYF. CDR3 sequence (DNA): TGTGCCAGCAGCTTAGACACATACGAGCAGTACTTC.

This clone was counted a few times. Here the CDR3 DNA reads TGTGCCAGCAGCTTAGGGGACAGAGCCTCGGCAACCCAGTACTTC. The encoded protein is CASSLGDRASATQYF. The genes are TRBV7-8 and TRBJ2-5; 7 bases fit TRBD1. Unmatched junction bases numbered 10, after V lost 1 base and J lost 8 bases. CDR1 is SGHVS, CDR2 FQNEAQ, per germline. This CDR3 has 15 residues.

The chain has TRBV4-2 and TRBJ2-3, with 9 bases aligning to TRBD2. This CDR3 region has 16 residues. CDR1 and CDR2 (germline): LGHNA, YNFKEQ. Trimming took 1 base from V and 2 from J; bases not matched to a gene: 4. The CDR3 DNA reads TGTGCCAGCAGCCAAGCCGGGACTAGCCCCACAGATACGCAGTATTTT. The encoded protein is CASSQAGTSPTDTQYF.

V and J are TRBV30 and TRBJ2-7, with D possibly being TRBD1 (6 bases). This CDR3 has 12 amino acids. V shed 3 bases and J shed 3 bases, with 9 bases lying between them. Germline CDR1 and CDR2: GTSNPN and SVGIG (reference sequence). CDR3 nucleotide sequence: TGTGCCTGGAGCCAACAGGGCTACGAGCAGTACTTC. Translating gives CAWSQQGYEQYF. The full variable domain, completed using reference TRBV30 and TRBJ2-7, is SQTIHQWPATLVQPVGSPLSLECTVEGTSNPNLYWYRQAAGRGLQLLFYSVGIGQISSEVPQNLSASRPQDRQFILSSKKLLLSDSGFYLCAWSQQGYEQYFGPGTRLTVT.

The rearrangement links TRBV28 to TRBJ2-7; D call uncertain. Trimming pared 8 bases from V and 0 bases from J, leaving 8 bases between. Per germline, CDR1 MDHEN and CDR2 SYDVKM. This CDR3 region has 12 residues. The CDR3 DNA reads TGTGCCAGCTTGGGATACTCCTACGAGCAGTACTTC. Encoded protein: CASLGYSYEQYF.

Here the CDR3 reads CASSLLHGGNTEAFF. The CDR3, as DNA: TGTGCCAGCAGCTTGCTTCACGGGGGGAACACTGAAGCTTTCTTT. This sequence joins TRBV5-8 and TRBJ1-1, with D possibly matching TRBD1 (5 bases). The CDR3 is 15 amino acids. Trimming took 1 base from V and 1 from J, leaving 11 bases between them. Germline V gene sequence: CDR1 SGHTS, CDR2 YDEGEE.

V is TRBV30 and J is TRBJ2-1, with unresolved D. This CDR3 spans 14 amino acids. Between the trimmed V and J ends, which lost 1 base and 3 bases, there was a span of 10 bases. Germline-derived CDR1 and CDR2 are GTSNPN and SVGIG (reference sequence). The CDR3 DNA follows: TGTGCCTGGAGTGCTGGGATGGACTACAATGAGCAGTTCTTC. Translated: CAWSAGMDYNEQFF.